The T cell receptor beta chain described here comes from a study of blood T cell repertoires in COVID-19. Study-wide context: Collection of acute and convalescent COVID-19 samples took place in the United States, Italy and Spain. T cells, B-cell-depleted T cells, or PBMCs provided the cDNA or gDNA that served as material.

Germline assignment: CDR1 SGHRS and CDR2 YFSETQ. V shed 3 bases and J 4 bases; nucleotides not matched to a gene: 6. The CDR3 loop spans 15 amino acids. The authors' processing: Using reference gene primer amplification, nucleated cell counts were estimated. Assay used: immunoSEQ multiplex PCR; TCRdb lists only in-frame clones, some missing. That table gives V, J and clone size, and the DNA gave D and trimming. The sample records around 170,000 clones, about 88% being singletons. The TCR sequence derives from a man aged 18 to 30 who had recovered from COVID-19. The sample consisted of peripheral blood. The chain uses TRBV5-1 and TRBJ2-1, with 8 bases aligning to TRBD1. CDR3 sequence: CASSSGQGSYNEQFF. Written as DNA, the CDR3 is TGCGCCAGCAGCTCCGGACAGGGATCATACAATGAGCAGTTCTTC.